These 18 T cell receptor beta chains were sequenced from one sample in a study of PD-L1 blockade in urothelial cancer. Repertoires were generated with immunoSEQ multiplex PCR, while TCRdb's copy carries only in-frame clones and drops some. The data contain roughly 40,000 clones, around 83% of them singletons. The sequences come from PBMCs, collected around atezolizumab (anti-PD-L1) treatment. The receptors come from a man in his sixties with urothelial cancer.

V gene TRBV7-2 combines with J gene TRBJ2-3; 9 nucleotides agree with TRBD2. CDR1 SGHTA and CDR2 FQGNSA come from the germline V gene. Trimming at V came to 5 bases and at J to 11 bases, leaving 11 bases not matched to a gene. This CDR3 has 14 residues. Here the CDR3 DNA reads TGTGCCAGCAGCAACGGACTAGCGCGAGGTTGGCAGTATTTT. Translating gives CASSNGLARGWQYF.

This clone turned up a few times. The gene calls are TRBV18 and TRBJ1-5; maybe TRBD1 (6 bases). V was cut by 6 bases and J by 7 bases, with 16 bases left in between. Germline CDR1 is KGHSH and CDR2 is LQKENI. This CDR3 region has 14 residues. The CDR3 sequence is CASSRQDRDQPQHF. In nucleotides, the CDR3 is TGTGCCAGCTCGCGACAGGACAGAGACCAGCCCCAGCATTTT.

The V and J genes are TRBV10-1 and TRBJ2-2; D remains unclear. The germline CDR1 and CDR2 sequences are WNHNN and SYGVQD (reference sequence). This CDR3 has 14 amino acids. V lost 3 bases, J lost 1 base, and 6 bases lay in between. The CDR3 loop reads CASSDRLNTGELFF. The CDR3, as DNA: TGCGCCAGCAGTGACAGGTTGAACACCGGGGAGCTGTTTTTT.

V usage is TRBV30 and J usage is TRBJ1-1, with TRBD1 identical over 11 bases. V lost 1 base and J lost 3; bases outside the gene matches: 4. Germline V gives CDR1 GTSNPN, CDR2 SVGIG (reference sequence). CDR3 length: 15 amino acids. The CDR3 coding sequence is TGTGCCTGGAGTGACTGGGGACAGGGGGACACTGAAGCTTTCTTT. Translating gives CAWSDWGQGDTEAFF.

This CDR3 reads CASSLVVRGTDTQYF. CDR3 coding DNA: TGCGCCAGCAGCTTGGTTGTCAGGGGAACAGATACGCAGTATTTT. This chain uses TRBV5-1 with TRBJ2-3, with D perhaps matching TRBD1 (6 bases). From germline, CDR1 is SGHRS and CDR2 YFSETQ. Trimming pared 0 bases from V and 3 bases from J, leaving 11 bases between. This CDR3 has 15 residues.

This rearrangement joins TRBV11-1 to TRBJ2-3, with D unresolved. The length of the CDR3 is 15 residues. Trimming removed 2 bases from V and 0 bases from J, with 9 bases in between. Germline-derived CDR1 and CDR2 are SGHAT and FQDESV (reference sequence). In DNA, the CDR3 is TGTGCCAGCAGCTTATTACCGGTTAGCACAGATACGCAGTATTTT. This gives the protein CASSLLPVSTDTQYF.

CDR3 sequence: CASSSQGSQYF. Written as DNA, the CDR3 is TGTGCCAGTAGTTCGCAGGGTTCGCAGTACTTC. The genes are TRBV19 and TRBJ2-7, with D possibly being TRBD1 (5 bases). CDR3 length: 11 residues. CDR1 is LNHDA and CDR2 is SQIVND in the germline V gene (reference sequence). The V gene lost 5 bases and the J gene lost 9 bases, with 11 bases spanning the gap.

The chain joins TRBV5-5 to TRBJ2-3; 14 bases map to TRBD2. Germline assignment: CDR1 SGHKS and CDR2 YYEKEE (reference sequence). CDR3 length equals 16 residues. V trimming: 3 bases; J trimming: 4 bases; junction bases outside the gene matches: 4. The CDR3 region is CASSSRLAGGPDTQYF. The CDR3, as DNA: TGTGCCAGCAGCTCAAGACTAGCGGGGGGGCCAGATACGCAGTATTTT. The variable domain in full, with the rest retrieved from reference TRBV5-5 and TRBJ2-3, is DAGVTQSPTHLIKTRGQQVTLRCSPISGHKSVSWYQQVLGQGPQFIFQYYEKEERGRGNFPDRFSARQFPNYSSELNVNALLLGDSALYLCASSSRLAGGPDTQYFGPGTRLTVL.

J is TRBJ2-3 and V is TRBV29-1; D is perhaps TRBD2 (6 bases). Germline V gene data show CDR1 as SQVTM and CDR2 as ANQGSEA. The CDR3 has 10 residues. V shed 6 bases and J shed 10 bases, with 11 bases lying between them. The CDR3 bases are TGCAGCGTAATTAGCGGTCCGCAGTATTTT. Translating it yields CSVISGPQYF.

The chain recombines TRBV25-1 with TRBJ2-1; a weak D match, TRBD1 (6 bases). CDR3 size: 15 residues. Trimming took off 1 base at V and 6 bases at J, with 13 bases between the two ends. CDR1 is MGHDK, CDR2 SYGVNS, per germline. The CDR3 protein is CASSELTAGVNEQFF. The CDR3 DNA reads TGTGCCAGCAGTGAATTGACTGCAGGGGTCAATGAGCAGTTCTTC.

V and J are TRBV4-2 and TRBJ2-2; 11 bases are shared with TRBD2. This CDR3 has 14 amino acids. Trimming took 6 bases from V and 6 from J; bases not matched to a gene: 3. Germline values: CDR1 LGHNA, CDR2 YNFKEQ. The CDR3 spells CASSGSGGAGELFF. The CDR3 DNA reads TGTGCCAGCAGTGGTAGCGGGGGGGCCGGGGAGCTGTTTTTT.

The chain has TRBV20-1 and TRBJ2-7; 8 nucleotides line up with TRBD1. The CDR3 extends over 11 amino acids. Germline loops: CDR1 DFQATT, CDR2 SNEGSKA (reference sequence). V gave up 5 bases and J gave up 5 bases; unmatched junction bases: 2. The CDR3 DNA reads as TGCAGTGCTGACAGGGGCCACGAGCAGTACTTC. It specifies CSADRGHEQYF.

V is TRBV30 and J is TRBJ1-5, with D maybe TRBD1 (6 bases). Trimming took 6 bases from V and 3 from J, leaving 12 bases between them. CDR1 GTSNPN and CDR2 SVGIG come from the germline V gene (reference sequence). The CDR3 has 13 amino acids. The DNA for the CDR3 is TGTGCCTGCCAAACAGGGATCAATCAGCCCCAGCATTTT. The encoded protein is CACQTGINQPQHF.

The chain is built from TRBV11-1 and TRBJ2-1; TRBD2 matches 14 bases. Germline trimming cut 5 bases from V and 6 bases from J; bases unmatched to any gene: 3. This CDR3 comprises 15 residues. Germline CDR1 and CDR2: SGHAT and FQDESV (reference sequence). CDR3 nucleotide sequence: TGTGCCAGCAGCCGGACTAGCGGGGGGCCCAATGAGCAGTTCTTC. Translating it yields CASSRTSGGPNEQFF.

The chain employs TRBV25-1 and TRBJ1-1; 7 bases match TRBD1. Germline values: CDR1 MGHDK, CDR2 SYGVNS. The CDR3 sequence is 14 residues long. V shed 4 bases, J shed 2 bases, and the junction held 4 bases outside the gene matches. CDR3 coding DNA: TGTGCCAGCAGTGTACAGGGGAAAAACACTGAAGCTTTCTTT. The encoded protein is CASSVQGKNTEAFF.

The J gene is TRBJ2-5, the V gene TRBV28; the match to TRBD2 covers 7 bases. CDR3 length equals 17 residues. Germline V gives CDR1 MDHEN, CDR2 SYDVKM. V dropped 8 bases and J dropped 2; count of bases not matched to a gene: 17. The CDR3 sequence: CASGRTRGRGGQETQYF. The CDR3 DNA reads TGTGCCAGCGGCAGGACTAGGGGTCGGGGTGGGCAAGAGACCCAGTACTTC.

The chain recombines TRBV5-4 with TRBJ2-5, with 9 bases matching TRBD2. Germline loops: CDR1 SGHNT, CDR2 YYREEE (reference sequence). CDR3 size: 14 residues. Trimming removed 4 bases from V and 4 bases from J; junction bases left unmatched: 5. The CDR3 region is CASSDLAGVETQYF. In DNA form, the CDR3 reads TGTGCCAGCAGCGACTTAGCGGGAGTAGAGACCCAGTACTTC.

This chain links TRBV6-5 with TRBJ2-7; a possible D gene is TRBD1 (6 bases). This CDR3 is 15 amino acids long. V was clipped by 5 bases and J by 0 bases, with 14 bases between them. Germline CDR1 is MNHEY and CDR2 is SVGAGI. The CDR3: CASSNRDTHSYEQYF. The CDR3 coding sequence is TGTGCCAGCAGTAACCGGGACACCCACTCCTACGAGCAGTACTTC.